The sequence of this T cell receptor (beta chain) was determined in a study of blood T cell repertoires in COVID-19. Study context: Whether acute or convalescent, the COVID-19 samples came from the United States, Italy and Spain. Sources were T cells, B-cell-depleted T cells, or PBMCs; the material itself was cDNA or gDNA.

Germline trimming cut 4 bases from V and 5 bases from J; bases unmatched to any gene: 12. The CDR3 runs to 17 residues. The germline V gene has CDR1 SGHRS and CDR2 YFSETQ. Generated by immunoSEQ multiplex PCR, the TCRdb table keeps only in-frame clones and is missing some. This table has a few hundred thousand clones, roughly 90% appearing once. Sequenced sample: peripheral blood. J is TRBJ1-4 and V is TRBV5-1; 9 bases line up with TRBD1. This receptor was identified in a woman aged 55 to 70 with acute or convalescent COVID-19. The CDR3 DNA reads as TGCGCCAGCAGCAGAGATTACCCGGGACAGGGAAATGAAAAACTGTTTTTT. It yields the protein CASSRDYPGQGNEKLFF.